These T cell receptor beta chains were read from a single sample in a study of cytomegalovirus exposure and HLA in healthy donors. Libraries were prepared by immunoSEQ multiplex PCR; TCRdb keeps only in-frame clonotypes and omits some of them. The sample data list tens of thousands of clones. Sequenced input: PBMCs. All receptors come from a woman younger than 45 in good health and CMV-seronegative. Both conserved end residues are part of each CDR3. A D gene is named only where the DNA matches it firmly. Where a row states a size, it is once, few, many or the class of an expanded clone; other rows omit it.

j_gene	d_gene	abundance	v_gene	CDR3aa	CDR3nt
TRBJ2-2	TRBD2	.	TRBV2	CASRLAGGWTGELFF	TGTGCCAGCAGATTAGCGGGAGGGTGGACCGGGGAGCTGTTTTTT
TRBJ2-7	.	.	TRBV30	CAWSVLARYEQYF	TGTGCCTGGAGTGTCCTAGCGAGGTACGAGCAGTACTTC
TRBJ1-2	.	.	TRBV2	CASSEAVNYGYTF	TGTGCCAGCAGTGAGGCGGTGAACTATGGCTACACCTTC
TRBJ1-6	TRBD1	.	TRBV2	CASRGGQQHSPLHF	TGTGCCAGCAGGGGGGGACAGCAGCATTCACCCCTCCACTTT
TRBJ1-3	TRBD1	.	TRBV27	CASSSGDRVNGNTIYF	TGTGCCAGCAGTTCCGGGGACAGGGTAAACGGAAACACCATATATTTT
TRBJ1-1	.	.	TRBV6-5	CATRAPNTEAFF	TGTGCCACCCGCGCGCCGAACACTGAAGCTTTCTTT
TRBJ2-2	.	.	TRBV5-6	CASSSDINTGELFF	TGTGCCAGCAGCTCTGACATAAACACCGGGGAGCTGTTTTTT
TRBJ1-2	.	.	TRBV5-1	CASSQVAGSTDGYTF	TGCGCCAGCAGCCAAGTGGCGGGCAGCACCGATGGCTACACCTTC
TRBJ1-1	.	.	TRBV2	CASSGTLDAEAFF	TGTGCCAGCAGTGGGACACTTGACGCTGAAGCTTTCTTT
TRBJ1-2	TRBD1	.	TRBV5-1	CASSLEGTVYGYTF	TGCGCCAGCAGCTTGGAAGGGACAGTGTATGGCTACACCTTC
TRBJ1-1	.	.	TRBV19	CASNQGWTEAFF	TGTGCCAGTAACCAGGGGTGGACTGAAGCTTTCTTT
TRBJ2-1	.	.	TRBV18	CASSPGQNNEQFF	TGTGCCAGCTCACCTGGACAGAACAATGAGCAGTTCTTC
TRBJ2-7	.	.	TRBV11-2	CASSFETANRYEQYF	TGTGCCAGCAGCTTCGAGACTGCTAATCGCTACGAGCAGTACTTC
TRBJ2-5	.	.	TRBV4-1	CASSQVYRETQYF	TGCGCCAGCAGCCAAGTCTACCGGGAGACCCAGTACTTC
TRBJ1-1	.	.	TRBV20-1	CSLGTDEAFF	TGCAGCCTAGGGACTGATGAAGCTTTCTTT
TRBJ2-7	.	.	TRBV30	CAWSRSGYEQYF	TGTGCCTGGAGTAGAAGCGGTTACGAGCAGTACTTC
TRBJ2-7	.	.	TRBV7-9	CASSLAMTEQYF	TGTGCCAGCAGCTTAGCGATGACAGAGCAGTACTTC
TRBJ2-7	TRBD1	.	TRBV7-2	CASSPEGAREQYF	TGTGCCAGCAGCCCAGAGGGGGCTCGGGAGCAGTACTTC
TRBJ1-2	.	.	TRBV11-2	CASSRMVGGGGYTF	TGTGCCAGCAGCCGGATGGTAGGGGGTGGTGGCTACACCTTC
TRBJ2-2	.	.	TRBV7-9	CASSLTGFGGELFF	TGTGCCAGCAGCTTGACAGGATTTGGCGGGGAGCTGTTTTTT
TRBJ2-1	.	.	TRBV7-9	CASSPANYYNEQFF	TGTGCCAGCAGCCCTGCTAATTACTACAATGAGCAGTTCTTC
TRBJ1-1	.	.	TRBV5-1	CASSLDGMNTEAFF	TGCGCCAGCAGCTTGGACGGGATGAACACTGAAGCTTTCTTT
TRBJ2-5	.	.	TRBV6-1	CASSEGSVENQYF	TGTGCCAGCAGTGAAGGTTCCGTAGAGAACCAGTACTTC
TRBJ2-1	TRBD2	.	TRBV19	CASSIFRGSSDNEQFF	TGTGCCAGTAGTATATTTCGCGGGAGCTCCGACAATGAGCAGTTCTTC
TRBJ2-7	.	.	TRBV27	CASSLTGLYEQYF	TGTGCCAGCAGTTTAACAGGGCTCTACGAGCAGTACTTC
TRBJ2-1	.	.	TRBV6-1	CASSEAVLSTGDEQFF	TGTGCCAGCAGTGAAGCGGTTCTTTCTACAGGCGATGAGCAGTTCTTC
TRBJ2-7	TRBD2	.	TRBV2	CASGTSGTQSYEQYF	TGTGCCAGCGGAACTAGCGGGACACAATCCTACGAGCAGTACTTC
TRBJ2-7	TRBD2	.	TRBV7-9	CASSSSEVTSGRSKEQYF	TGTGCCAGCAGCTCTAGCGAAGTGACTAGCGGGAGGTCGAAAGAGCAGTACTTC
TRBJ1-4	TRBD1	.	TRBV4-1	CASSHITGATNEKLFF	TGCGCCAGCAGCCATATTACAGGGGCAACTAATGAAAAACTGTTTTTT
TRBJ1-1	.	.	TRBV6-6	CASSGLDKANTEAFF	TGTGCCAGCAGTGGCCTGGACAAAGCGAACACTGAAGCTTTCTTT
TRBJ1-2	.	.	TRBV10-2	CASSEGRGNYGYTF	TGCGCCAGCAGTGAGGGCAGGGGAAACTATGGCTACACCTTC
TRBJ2-7	TRBD2	.	TRBV19	CASSNRLAGGDEQYF	TGTGCCAGTAGTAACAGACTAGCGGGAGGGGACGAGCAGTACTTC
TRBJ2-7	.	.	TRBV18	CASSPGPIRGEQYF	TGTGCCAGCTCACCAGGCCCCATTAGGGGAGAGCAGTACTTC
TRBJ2-5	.	.	TRBV5-1	CASSLLGLGGETQYF	TGCGCCAGCAGCTTGTTAGGACTGGGGGGAGAGACCCAGTACTTC
TRBJ2-1	TRBD2	.	TRBV7-9	CASSPFQLAVSSYNEQFF	TGTGCCAGCAGCCCCTTTCAACTAGCGGTGAGCTCCTACAATGAGCAGTTCTTC
TRBJ2-5	TRBD1	.	TRBV11-2	CASSRGQGGETQYF	TGTGCCAGCAGCCGAGGACAGGGCGGGGAGACCCAGTACTTC
TRBJ2-3	.	.	TRBV20-1	CSAIGTDTQYF	TGCAGTGCCATAGGCACAGATACGCAGTATTTT
TRBJ1-1	TRBD1	.	TRBV18	CASSPLTGGVGRTEAFF	TGTGCCAGCTCACCATTGACAGGGGGAGTCGGACGGACTGAAGCTTTCTTT
TRBJ1-1	TRBD1	.	TRBV19	CASSTWRQGGVNEAFF	TGTGCCAGTAGTACATGGAGACAGGGGGGAGTTAATGAAGCTTTCTTT
TRBJ2-3	TRBD2	.	TRBV18	CASSPPQRGGRTQYF	TGTGCCAGCTCACCACCCCAGCGGGGGGGCCGTACGCAGTATTTT
TRBJ2-3	.	.	TRBV11-2	CASSSRGGSTDTQYF	TGTGCCAGCAGCTCCCGAGGGGGATCGACAGATACGCAGTATTTT
TRBJ2-1	.	medium-sized	TRBV6-4	CASSDSDNNEQFF	TGTGCCAGCAGTGACTCGGACAACAATGAGCAGTTCTTC
TRBJ1-2	.	.	TRBV6-1	CASAQGQGRGYTF	TGTGCCAGCGCCCAGGGGCAAGGGCGAGGCTACACCTTC
TRBJ2-2	TRBD1	.	TRBV5-1	CASRGQGDTGELFF	TGCGCCAGCAGAGGACAGGGGGACACCGGGGAGCTGTTTTTT
TRBJ2-7	.	.	TRBV7-2	CASSLGPAPSSYEQYF	TGTGCCAGCAGCTTAGGGCCAGCGCCAAGCTCCTACGAGCAGTACTTC
TRBJ1-4	.	.	TRBV5-1	CASSLFGSHATNEKLFF	TGCGCCAGCAGCTTGTTCGGGTCACACGCAACTAATGAAAAACTGTTTTTT
TRBJ1-1	.	.	TRBV6-5	CASSPGEGNTEAFF	TGTGCCAGCAGCCCAGGGGAGGGCAACACTGAAGCTTTCTTT
TRBJ2-1	TRBD1	.	TRBV5-1	CASSGTEGPDNEQFF	TGCGCCAGCAGCGGGACAGAGGGCCCCGACAATGAGCAGTTCTTC
TRBJ2-5	TRBD2	.	TRBV30	CAWSPGRSSGRRETQYF	TGTGCCTGGAGCCCCGGGAGAAGCAGCGGGAGACGGGAGACCCAGTACTTC
TRBJ2-7	.	.	TRBV19	CASIGQTGEQYF	TGTGCCAGTATAGGACAGACGGGGGAGCAGTACTTC
TRBJ2-1	TRBD1	.	TRBV11-2	CASSFGQGAKNEQFF	TGTGCCAGCAGCTTTGGACAGGGGGCGAAAAATGAGCAGTTCTTC
TRBJ2-7	.	.	TRBV30	CAWTIRGGEQYF	TGTGCCTGGACAATTAGAGGGGGCGAGCAGTACTTC